This T cell receptor beta chain was profiled in a study of CD8 T cells in Susac syndrome. Reverse transcription of roughly 0.5 to 1 ug RNA was carried out with random hexamers. The immunoSEQ assay covered 54 Vbeta and 13 Jbeta segments for CDR3. Via MiXCR, TCRdb re-called the immunoSEQ multiplex PCR reads, giving one row per CDR3 protein. This sample has around 130,000 distinct CDR3 sequences, with around 80% found just once. The CDR3 has 11 amino acids. The germline gives CDR1 LNHDA, CDR2 SQIVND (reference sequence). Trimming removed 8 bases at V and 6 bases at J, with 7 bases between. Sequencing of TCR beta drew on CD8+ and CD4+ T cells from blood. Both CD4+ and CD8+ T cells were negatively isolated, and TEMRA cells underwent FACS enrichment.

The chain recombines TRBV19 with TRBJ2-2, with D unresolved. Sample: CD8+ T cells from PBMCs. The sequence came from a human donor with multiple sclerosis. The chain's CDR3 is CASGVAGELFF. The CDR3 coding sequence is TGTGCCAGTGGGGTGGCCGGGGAGCTGTTTTTT.